Included here is one TCR beta chain sequence, with context. Its antigen is unidentified. Between the trimmed V and J ends, which lost 2 bases and 7 bases, there was a span of 5 bases. This CDR3 spans 11 amino acids. Germline CDR1 reads SGHTS; CDR2 reads YDEGEE. This sample is drawn from a study of shared clonotypes between healthy human individuals. Looking at the study overall: Every donor yielded three CD4 naive, three CD4 memory, two CD8 naive and one CD8 memory plate.

Study processing details: Filtering differed, since immunoSEQ gave only junction sequences and no quality scores. Here immunoSEQ multiplex PCR was the method, and the copy in TCRdb shows in-frame clones only, minus some. V and J calls and clone size are given by that table; D and trimming were obtained from the DNA. The table has over a million clones, roughly 95% seen once. Study results and limitations: Sequencing of the sorted subsets was shown by rarefaction to be incomplete despite large depth. In a handful of donors, around 5.5% of naive CD4 clonotypes appeared in common.

The sample consisted of naive CD4+ T cells sorted from blood. Stated subset: CD45RA+ positively selected. The receptor was isolated from a man aged 25 to 40 in good health. This chain joins TRBV5-8 and TRBJ2-3; D is uncertain. The CDR3, as DNA: TGTGCCAGCAGCTTAAGGCATACGCAGTATTTT. Amino acid sequence: CASSLRHTQYF.